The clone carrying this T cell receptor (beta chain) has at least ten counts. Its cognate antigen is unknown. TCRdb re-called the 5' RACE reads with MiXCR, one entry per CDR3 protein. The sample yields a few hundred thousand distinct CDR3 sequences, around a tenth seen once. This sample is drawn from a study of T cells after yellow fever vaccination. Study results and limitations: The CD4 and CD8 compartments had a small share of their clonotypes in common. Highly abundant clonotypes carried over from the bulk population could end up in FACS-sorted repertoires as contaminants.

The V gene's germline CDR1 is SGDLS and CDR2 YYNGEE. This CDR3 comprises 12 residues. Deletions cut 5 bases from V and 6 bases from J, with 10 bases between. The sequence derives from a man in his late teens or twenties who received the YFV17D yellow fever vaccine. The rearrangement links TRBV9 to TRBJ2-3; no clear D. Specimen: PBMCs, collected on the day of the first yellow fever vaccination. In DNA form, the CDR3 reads TGTGCCAGCAGTGCTGGGCCCGATACGCAGTATTTT. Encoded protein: CASSAGPDTQYF.